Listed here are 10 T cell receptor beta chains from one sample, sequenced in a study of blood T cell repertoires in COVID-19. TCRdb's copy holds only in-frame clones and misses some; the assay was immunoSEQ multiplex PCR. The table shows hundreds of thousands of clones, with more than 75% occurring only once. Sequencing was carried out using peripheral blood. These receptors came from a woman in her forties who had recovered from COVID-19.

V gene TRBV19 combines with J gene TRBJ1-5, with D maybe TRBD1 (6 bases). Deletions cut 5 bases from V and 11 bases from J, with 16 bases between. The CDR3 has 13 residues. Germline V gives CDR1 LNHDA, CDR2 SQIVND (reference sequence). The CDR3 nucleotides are TGTGCCAGTAGTCCGACAGGTCGGGGGGCCCAGCATTTT. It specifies CASSPTGRGAQHF.

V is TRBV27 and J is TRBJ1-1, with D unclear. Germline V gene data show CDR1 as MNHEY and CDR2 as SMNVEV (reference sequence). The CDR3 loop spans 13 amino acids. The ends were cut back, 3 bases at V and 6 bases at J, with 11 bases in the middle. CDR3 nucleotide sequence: TGTGCCAGCAGTTTCGTGGGGAGATCTGAAGCTTTCTTT. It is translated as CASSFVGRSEAFF.

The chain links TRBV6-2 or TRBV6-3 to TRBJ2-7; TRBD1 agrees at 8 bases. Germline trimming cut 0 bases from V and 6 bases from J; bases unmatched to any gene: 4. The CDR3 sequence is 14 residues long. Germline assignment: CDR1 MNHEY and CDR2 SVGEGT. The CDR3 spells CASSYSGQGSEQYV. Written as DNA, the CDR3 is TGTGCCAGCAGTTACTCCGGACAGGGTAGCGAGCAGTACGTC.

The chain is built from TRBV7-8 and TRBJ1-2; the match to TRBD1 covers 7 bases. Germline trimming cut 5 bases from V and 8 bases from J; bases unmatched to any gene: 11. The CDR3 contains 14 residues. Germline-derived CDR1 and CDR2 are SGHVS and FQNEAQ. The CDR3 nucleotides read TGTGCCAGCAGCCCCCCCCCGGACAGGAGGGGCTACACCTTC. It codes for CASSPPPDRRGYTF.

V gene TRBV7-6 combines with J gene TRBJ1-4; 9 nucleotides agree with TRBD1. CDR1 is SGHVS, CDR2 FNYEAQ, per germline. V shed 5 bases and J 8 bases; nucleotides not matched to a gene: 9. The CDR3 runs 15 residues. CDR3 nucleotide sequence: TGTGCCAGCAGCCCACCGACAGGGGGGGAGGAAAAACTGTTTTTT. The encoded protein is CASSPPTGGEEKLFF.

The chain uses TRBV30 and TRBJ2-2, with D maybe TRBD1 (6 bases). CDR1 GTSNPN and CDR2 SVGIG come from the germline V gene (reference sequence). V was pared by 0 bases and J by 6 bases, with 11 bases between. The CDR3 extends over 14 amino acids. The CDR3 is CAWSVWGRAGELFF. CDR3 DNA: TGTGCCTGGAGTGTCTGGGGGCGGGCCGGGGAGCTGTTTTTT.

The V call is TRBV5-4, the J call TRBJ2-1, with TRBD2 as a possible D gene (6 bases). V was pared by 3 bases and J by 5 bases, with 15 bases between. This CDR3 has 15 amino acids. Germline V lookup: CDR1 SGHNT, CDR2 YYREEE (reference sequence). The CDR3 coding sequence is TGTGCCAGCAGCTCCGCGTTAGCGGCGGACAATGAGCAGTTCTTC. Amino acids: CASSSALAADNEQFF.

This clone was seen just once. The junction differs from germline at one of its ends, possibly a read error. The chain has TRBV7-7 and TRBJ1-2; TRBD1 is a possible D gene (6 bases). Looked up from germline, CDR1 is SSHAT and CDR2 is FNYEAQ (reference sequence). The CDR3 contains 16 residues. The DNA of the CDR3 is TGTGCTAGCAGCTCCAACCCGACGGGACACCGCTATGGCTACACCTTC. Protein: CASSSNPTGHRYGYTF. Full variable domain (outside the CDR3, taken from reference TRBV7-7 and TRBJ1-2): GAGVSQSPRYKVTKRGQDVTLRCDPISSHATLYWYQQALGQGPEFLTYFNYEAQPDKSGLPSDRFSAERPEGSISTLTIQRTEQRDSAMYRCASSSNPTGHRYGYTFGSGTRLTVV.

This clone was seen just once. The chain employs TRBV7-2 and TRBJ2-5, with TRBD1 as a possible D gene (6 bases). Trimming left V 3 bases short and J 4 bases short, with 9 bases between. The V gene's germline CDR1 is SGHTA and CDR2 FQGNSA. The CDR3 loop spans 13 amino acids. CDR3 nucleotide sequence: TGTGCCAGCAGCTTTCGCAGGGGAGAGACCCAGTACTTC. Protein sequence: CASSFRRGETQYF.

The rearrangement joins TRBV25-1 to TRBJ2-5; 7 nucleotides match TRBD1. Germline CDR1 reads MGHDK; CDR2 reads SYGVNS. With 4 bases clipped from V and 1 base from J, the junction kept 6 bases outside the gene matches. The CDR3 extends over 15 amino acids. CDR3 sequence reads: CASSGRQGIQETQYF. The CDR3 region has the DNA TGTGCCAGCAGTGGACGACAGGGAATCCAAGAGACCCAGTACTTC.